This T cell receptor (beta chain) was recorded in a study of T cells in Graves' hyperthyroidism and ophthalmopathy. After removal of 6 bases from V and 6 bases from J, the junction contained 13 bases not matched to a gene. The CDR3 has 14 residues. The germline V gene encodes CDR1 SQVTM and CDR2 ANQGSEA. This clonotype has a count of ten or more. The source material, RNA transcripts, was used to amplify TCR beta CDR3 regions. The HTBI primer set drove a first-round RT-PCR of the TCR CDR3. Each CDR3 protein is one row after TCRdb ran MiXCR on the multiplex PCR reads. The sample holds about 600,000 distinct CDR3 sequences, about a sixth seen once. Subjects with ophthalmopathy showed a Clinical Activity Score no lower than 3, a NOSPECS grade no lower than 4, and a duration shorter than 3 months.

The chain uses TRBV29-1 and TRBJ2-7; 8 nucleotides agree with TRBD1. The sequenced sample consisted of blood. The clonotype originates from a woman aged 40 to 49 with Graves' ophthalmopathy. CDR3 residues: CSVQGQGVSGEQYF. The CDR3 DNA follows: TGCAGCGTCCAAGGACAGGGCGTATCAGGCGAGCAGTACTTC.